Listed below are T cell receptor beta chains from one sample, sequenced in a study of CD8 T cells in Susac syndrome. One entry per CDR3 protein, called by TCRdb with MiXCR from the immunoSEQ multiplex PCR reads. The sample lists some 400,000 distinct CDR3 sequences, approximately 85% seen once, with about 0.12% in the top ten. The specimen sequenced was CD8+ T cells from PBMCs. The receptors were sampled from a human donor with multiple sclerosis. CDR3s include the opening cysteine and the closing phenylalanine or tryptophan. The D gene is left open where the match is weak. The size of a clone is reported for some rows only, either as once, few or many, or as a class for expanded clones.

>TRBV6-1|.|15|.|TRBJ2-7
TGTGCCAGCAGTGAAGGACCCGCAGTTGGGTACGAGCAGTACTTC
CASSEGPAVGYEQYF
>TRBV6-1|TRBD2|15|.|TRBJ2-1
TGTGCCAGCAGTGAACTAGCGGGAGACTACAATGAGCAGTTCTTC
CASSELAGDYNEQFF
>TRBV3-1|TRBD2|17|.|TRBJ2-1
TGTGCCAGCAGCCGACCGGGACTAGCGGTTTCCTACAATGAGCAGTTCTTC
CASSRPGLAVSYNEQFF
>TRBV30|TRBD2|14|.|TRBJ2-3
TGTGCCTGGAGTGCTAGCGGGAGATTAGATACGCAGTATTTT
CAWSASGRLDTQYF
>TRBV6-2/TRBV6-3|.|22|.|TRBJ2-3
TGTGCCAGCAGTTCAGGGCCTCGGGCCAGCCGCGCTGTCTCTATAGGGACAGATACGCAGTATTTT
CASSSGPRASRAVSIGTDTQYF
>TRBV25-1|.|17|.|TRBJ2-1
TGTGCCAGCAGTGAAGGATGGAAACCCCGCTTGAACAATGAGCAGTTCTTC
CASSEGWKPRLNNEQFF
>TRBV5-1|.|14|.|TRBJ2-7
TGCGCCAGCAGCTTTGGACAGCCGACATACGAGCAGTACTTC
CASSFGQPTYEQYF
>TRBV6-1|.|13|.|TRBJ1-4
TGTGCCAGCAGTGTTCCTACGAATGAAAAACTGTTTTTT
CASSVPTNEKLFF
>TRBV3-1|TRBD2|19|.|TRBJ2-2
TGTGCCAGCAGCCAAGAATGGACTAGCGGGGGACCCAACACCGGGGAGCTGTTTTTT
CASSQEWTSGGPNTGELFF
>TRBV7-9|TRBD1|14|.|TRBJ1-4
TGTGCCAGCACCGGGACAGCAACTAATGAAAAACTGTTTTTT
CASTGTATNEKLFF
>TRBV3-1|TRBD2|17|.|TRBJ2-4
TGTGCCAGCAGCCAAACACTAGCGGGGAGCTTCAAAAACATTCAGTACTTC
CASSQTLAGSFKNIQYF
>TRBV29-1|.|14|.|TRBJ2-1
TGCAGCGTTGAAGATTCTTTCAGGGGGGATGAGCAGTTCTTC
CSVEDSFRGDEQFF
>TRBV7-2|.|12|.|TRBJ1-1
TGTGCCAGCAGCCGTGGGTCCCAGGGGGCTTTCTTT
CASSRGSQGAFF
>TRBV27|.|15|.|TRBJ2-3
TGTGCCAGCAGTATCGGGTACTCTAGCACAGATACGCAGTATTTT
CASSIGYSSTDTQYF
>TRBV27|.|13|.|TRBJ2-2
TGTGCCAGCAAATTTAATGAGGCCGGGGAGCTGTTTTTT
CASKFNEAGELFF
>TRBV14|TRBD2|16|.|TRBJ2-1
TGTGCCAGCAGCCACGGTAGACTAGCGGATAACAATGAGCAGTTCTTC
CASSHGRLADNNEQFF
>TRBV14|.|15|.|TRBJ2-7
TGTGCCAGCAGCCCCCCGGGAGGGGGCTGGTACGAGCAGTACTTC
CASSPPGGGWYEQYF
>TRBV7-9|TRBD1|18|.|TRBJ1-1
TGTGCCAGCAGCTCGGCCACCTTGAACAGGGGCGTGGGAACTGAAGCTTTCTTT
CASSSATLNRGVGTEAFF
>TRBV7-9|.|14|once|TRBJ2-1
TGTGCCAGCAGCTTAGTGGGCTTAAGGAATGAGCAGTTCTTC
CASSLVGLRNEQFF
>TRBV6-1|.|16|once|TRBJ2-7
TGTGCCAGCAGCGTACGGACGAGGGGGAGTCTCTACGAGCAGTACTTC
CASSVRTRGSLYEQYF
>TRBV4-2|.|17|.|TRBJ1-1
TGTGCCAGCAGCCAAGATCCCCGGGAGGGGCGTTCCACTGAAGCTTTCTTT
CASSQDPREGRSTEAFF
>TRBV15|.|13|.|TRBJ1-1
TGTGCCACCAGCAGAACCCTAAACACTGAAGCTTTCTTT
CATSRTLNTEAFF
>TRBV10-3|TRBD2|17|.|TRBJ2-3
TGTGCCATCAGTGAGTCGGCTAGCGGGGCACTCACAGATACGCAGTATTTT
CAISESASGALTDTQYF